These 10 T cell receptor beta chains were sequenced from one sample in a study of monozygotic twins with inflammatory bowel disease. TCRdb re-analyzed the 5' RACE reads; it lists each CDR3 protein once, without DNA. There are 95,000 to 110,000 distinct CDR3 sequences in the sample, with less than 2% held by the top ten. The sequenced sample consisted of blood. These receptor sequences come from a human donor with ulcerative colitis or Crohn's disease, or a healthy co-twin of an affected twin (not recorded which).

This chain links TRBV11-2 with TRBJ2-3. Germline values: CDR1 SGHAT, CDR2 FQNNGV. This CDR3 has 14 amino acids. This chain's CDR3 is CASSLILATDTQYF. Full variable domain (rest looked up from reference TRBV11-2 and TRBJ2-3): EAGVAQSPRYKIIEKRQSVAFWCNPISGHATLYWYQQILGQGPKLLIQFQNNGVVDDSQLPKDRFSAERLKGVDSTLKIQPAKLEDSAVYLCASSLILATDTQYFGPGTRLTVL.

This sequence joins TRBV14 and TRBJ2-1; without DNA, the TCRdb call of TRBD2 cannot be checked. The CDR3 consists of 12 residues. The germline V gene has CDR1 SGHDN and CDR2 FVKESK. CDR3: CASSQVLAGFSF.

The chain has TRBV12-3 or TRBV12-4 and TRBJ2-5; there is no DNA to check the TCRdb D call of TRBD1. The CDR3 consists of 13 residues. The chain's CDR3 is CASSNRQVETQYF.

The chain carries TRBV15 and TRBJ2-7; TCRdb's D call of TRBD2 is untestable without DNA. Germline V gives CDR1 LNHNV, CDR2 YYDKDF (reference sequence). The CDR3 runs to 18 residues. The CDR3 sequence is CATSLSWTSGMESYEQYF.

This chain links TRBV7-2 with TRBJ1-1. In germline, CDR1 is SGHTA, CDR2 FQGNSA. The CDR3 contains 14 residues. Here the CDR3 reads CASSLFGKNTEAFF.

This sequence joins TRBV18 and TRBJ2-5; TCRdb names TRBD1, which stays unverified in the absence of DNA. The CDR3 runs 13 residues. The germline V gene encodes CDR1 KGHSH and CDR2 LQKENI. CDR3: CASSPDRAQTQYF.

The CDR3 is CASSLRDQGDKNIQYF. This chain links TRBV18 with TRBJ2-4; checking the TCRdb D call of TRBD1 is not possible without DNA. This CDR3 is built from 16 residues. In germline, CDR1 is KGHSH, CDR2 LQKENI.

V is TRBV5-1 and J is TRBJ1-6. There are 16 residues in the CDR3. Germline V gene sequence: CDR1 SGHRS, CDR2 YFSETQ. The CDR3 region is CAGSNSDLSYNSPLHF.

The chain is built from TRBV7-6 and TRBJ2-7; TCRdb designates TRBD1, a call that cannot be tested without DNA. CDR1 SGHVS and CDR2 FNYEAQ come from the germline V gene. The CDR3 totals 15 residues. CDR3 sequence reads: CASSGRTGGSYEQYF.

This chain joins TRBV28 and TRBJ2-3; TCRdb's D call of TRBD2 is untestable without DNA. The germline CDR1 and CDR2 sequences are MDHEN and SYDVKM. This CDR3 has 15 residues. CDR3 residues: CASRTMGLADVTQYF.